This paragraph covers one T cell receptor (beta chain) sequence. The antigen remains undetermined. Since a much larger clone is just one base distant, this may be a read error. The data derive from a study of T cells in Graves' hyperthyroidism and ophthalmopathy. Amplified TCR beta CDR3 regions derived from RNA transcripts. First-round RT-PCR with HTBI primers amplified the TCR CDR3 region. TCRdb used MiXCR to reprocess the multiplex PCR reads, holding one entry per CDR3 protein. The sample has about 420,000 distinct CDR3 sequences; about a sixth are singletons. Whole-study results and caveats: Most thyroid-expanded clonotypes above 0.001 were also found in blood.

Newly diagnosed hyperthyroidism patients aged 18 to 65 years had disease lasting under 2 months. Deletions cut 7 bases from V and 4 bases from J, with 16 bases between. There are 14 residues in the CDR3. Germline CDR1 and CDR2: LNHDA and SQIVND (reference sequence). V usage is TRBV19 and J usage is TRBJ1-1; D is uncertain. This TCR was sampled from a woman under 30 with Graves' hyperthyroidism. Sequencing input: blood. CDR3 amino acids: CASTLGRVSTEAFF. The CDR3 DNA reads as TGTGCCAGTACCCTCGGACGGGTGAGCACTGAAGCTTTCTTT.